This T cell receptor beta chain was recovered during a study of early T cells in non-severe SARS-CoV-2 infection. The CDR3 loop spans 13 amino acids. With 6 bases removed from V and 2 bases from J, the gap between germline ends came to 10 bases. Germline V gene data show CDR1 as MNHEY and CDR2 as SVGAGI. One entry per CDR3 protein results from TCRdb running MiXCR on the 5' RACE reads. The sample includes tens of thousands of distinct CDR3 sequences, around 15% of them seen just once. This clonotype has only a few counts. The sample was whole blood. V usage is TRBV6-5 and J usage is TRBJ1-2, with a weak D call TRBD1 (5 bases). The receptor was isolated from an adult who was a healthcare worker with PCR-confirmed SARS-CoV-2 infection or an uninfected control (not recorded which). The CDR3 is CASRQVPNYGYTF. DNA of the CDR3: TGTGCCAGCAGACAGGTACCCAACTATGGCTACACCTTC.